The TCR beta chain described here comes from a study of cytomegalovirus exposure and HLA in healthy donors. V lost 3 bases, J lost 0 bases, and 2 bases stayed unmatched. CDR1 SGHNT and CDR2 YYREEE come from the germline V gene (reference sequence). The CDR3 sequence is 15 residues long. The PCR employed 60 Vbeta primers together with 13 Jbeta primers. TCRdb keeps only in-frame clones here, not all; method: immunoSEQ multiplex PCR. The top ten hold around 15% of the sample, which has 150,000 to 200,000 clones, 75% to 80% seen once. Concerning this clone itself: Its specificity is unknown.

Study outcomes and limitations: Most of the CMV-associated TCR beta chains (in a later analysis) appeared to be HLA-restricted. An analysis done earlier found most TCR beta V segments productive about 87% or about 30% of the time.

Source material: PBMCs. This sequence was found in a man aged 50 to 59 in good health and CMV-seropositive. The rearrangement uses TRBV5-4 and TRBJ2-2; 7 bases agree with TRBD2. The CDR3 here is CASSSGGSNTGELFF. The CDR3 region has the DNA TGTGCCAGCAGCTCCGGGGGGTCGAACACCGGGGAGCTGTTTTTT.